This T cell receptor beta chain came from a study of blood T cell repertoires in COVID-19. As for the study in general: Spain, Italy and the United States supplied samples that represented acute and convalescent COVID-19.

Germline-derived CDR1 and CDR2 are DFQATT and SNEGSKA (reference sequence). V lost 3 bases and J 0 bases, leaving 9 bases between the germline ends. The CDR3 is made up of 14 amino acids. Authors' data handling: Cell counts per sample came from amplifying reference gene primers. The repertoire was sequenced with immunoSEQ multiplex PCR; TCRdb's copy has only in-frame clones and lacks some. That table furnishes V, J and clone size, whereas the DNA furnished D and trimming. This sample has nearly 300,000 clones, with approximately 88% found just once. The TCR originated in a woman aged 30 to 39 who had recovered from COVID-19. Input material: peripheral blood. The V and J genes are TRBV20-1 and TRBJ2-1; D gene unclear. CDR3 amino acids: CSASPVSSYNEQFF. The DNA of the CDR3 is TGCAGTGCTAGTCCCGTGAGCTCCTACAATGAGCAGTTCTTC.